This T cell receptor (beta chain) was sequenced in a study of T cell responses to AZD1222 COVID-19 vaccine. As for the study in general: The analysis combined second doses at about 4 or about 12 weeks. Whole-study results and caveats: Donors were chiefly white British, with a greater number of females, and clonal diversity was perhaps underestimated.

Produced via immunoSEQ multiplex PCR; TCRdb's table is partial and in-frame only. This sample has about 120,000 clones, with around nine tenths found just once. V shed 4 bases, J shed 8 bases, and the junction held 4 bases outside the gene matches. Germline loops: CDR1 SEHNR, CDR2 FQNEAQ (reference sequence). The CDR3 length is 14 residues. Regarding this clone: Its cognate antigen is unknown. Other DNA sequences of this sample code for an identical CDR3.

The input for sequencing was peripheral blood, taken on day 0 of AZD1222 vaccination. The source is an adult in good health. The chain links TRBV7-9 to TRBJ1-4; 10 positions agree with TRBD1. The CDR3 DNA follows: TGTGCCAGCAGCTCCGACAGGGGGCGAGAAAAACTGTTTTTT. Protein sequence: CASSSDRGREKLFF.